This T cell receptor (beta chain) was observed in a study of radiotherapy plus CTLA-4 blockade in lung cancer (dated 2018 in TCRdb). Background for the entire study: Objective responses were observed in 18% of enrolled patients, and disease control was achieved in around 30%.

The germline V and J ends show losses of 5 bases and 8 bases respectively, and no gene match explains 6 bases of the junction. Reading the germline V gene (reference sequence) gives CDR1 MNHEY and CDR2 SMNVEV. The CDR3 runs 14 amino acids, cysteine and phenylalanine included. Only CDR3 DNA remains: 42 bases, in frame from the first base. Libraries were made using the immunoSEQ multiplex PCR assay. Drawn from immuneACCESS, this table holds only the in-frame rearrangements with V and J called that TCRdb kept. Clones are partly lost; checked studies trace under half to an unresolved V gene and leave the rest unexplained. A total of 12,000 to 15,000 clones appear in this sample, approximately 70% of them only once. In total, the top ten clones hold around 46% of the sample. In this study, focal radiation therapy paired with CTLA-4 blockade (ipilimumab) was tested in patients who had chemo-refractory metastatic non-small-cell lung cancer.

The full study reports these points: Early dynamic changes in blood T cell clones, together with increased serum interferon-beta after radiation, were reported as the strongest predictors of response. After treatment with radiotherapy and ipilimumab, TCR clones that came from tumors expanded in the peripheral blood.

Comment on this clone: Its antigen target is currently unknown. It has no much larger one-base neighbor in the sample; base qualities were not kept.

The chain links TRBV27 with TRBJ1-6, with 7 bases in between that match TRBD1. Sequences were derived from peripheral blood, sampled from a patient treated with radiotherapy plus ipilimumab. The clonotype originates from a human donor with non-small cell lung cancer whose response to radiotherapy plus ipilimumab could not be evaluated. The DNA reads TGTGCCAGCAGTCCCGACAGGGCGTATTCACCCCTCCACTTT. Its translation reads: CASSPDRAYSPLHF.